This TCR beta chain is from a study of CD8 T cells in Susac syndrome (dated by TCRdb to between 2017 and 2020). In terms of the full investigation: Of the Susac syndrome patients who were sequenced, eight were in clinical remission while more than five had clinically active disease. Susac syndrome patients were therapy-naive, on corticosteroids (some also receiving IVIg), or on IVIg alone at blood withdrawal. Repertoire sequencing was used to test whether CD8+ T cell activation and differentiation in Susac syndrome was antigen driven. Clonality of the CD8+ T cell repertoire was compared between over ten healthy donors, roughly 14 Susac syndrome patients and 15 or so multiple sclerosis patients. Broader findings and caveats from the paper: CD8+ repertoires in Susac syndrome showed clonal expansion, which was highest in CD8+ TEMRA cells and was greater in clinically active patients than in remitting patients. The number of individuals in the TCR sequencing and HLA analysis was acknowledged as relatively small. Under 20 and five Susac-specific public clones were found in the total CD8+ and CD8+ TEMRA repertoires, respectively.

This clonotype was detected only a few times. Its antigen target is currently unknown. Base qualities are missing; no much larger clone stands one base away. RNA was extracted using the RNeasy kit, and about 0.45 to 1 ug of the RNA was reverse transcribed with random hexamers. TCR beta CDR3 regions were amplified with the immunoSEQ multiplex PCR assay covering 54 Vbeta and 13 Jbeta segments. PCR amplification bias was corrected using a synthetic template baseline for primer optimization and computational correction. The authors' pipeline ran thus. Reads were annotated to V, D and J genes according to IMGT and were analyzed with immunoSEQ Analyzer, with only productive sequences retained. To calculate clonality, Shannon entropy was normalized by log2 of the number of productive unique sequences and then subtracted from one. Public and private clones were assessed among the 100 most prevalent clones of each patient and control. A clone was defined as Susac-specific if it was absent from the healthy and MS cohorts, from over 1,000 published viral clones and from other ImmuneACCESS disease sequences. The public reads were reanalyzed by TCRdb: fastp trimming at Q25, MiXCR alignment, in-frame beta chains only. Here each entry gathers all rows of one CDR3 protein and keeps the most common genes and DNA. The V and J calls were determined by TCRdb, not by the authors. The sample table contains about 85,000 distinct CDR3 sequences; only one count was recorded for 85% to 95% of them. In total, the top ten clones hold approximately 0.49% of the sample.

High-throughput TCR beta sequencing profiled peripheral blood CD8+ and CD4+ T cells from healthy donors, Susac syndrome patients and multiple sclerosis patients. Recently defined diagnostic criteria for definite or probable disease were met by the Susac syndrome patients. Bulk CD8+ and CD4+ T cells were purified by magnetic negative isolation, whereas CD8+ TEMRA cells were enriched by FACS. Blood was collected in EDTA tubes and processed within 24 hours, with PBMCs isolated through density gradient centrifugation. PBMCs destined for TCR sequencing were cryopreserved in liquid nitrogen and later thawed in a 37 °C water bath. A purity of at least 90% was achieved for sorted or isolated CD4+, CD8+ and CD8+ TEMRA cells. Sample: CD8+ T cells from PBMCs. The source is a human donor with Susac syndrome.

DNA sequence: TGTGCCAGCAGCCCAGAAGAGGGGACTAGCTCCTACGAGCAGTACTTC. Its amino acids are CASSPEEGTSSYEQYF. The rearrangement combines TRBV5-4 with TRBJ2-7; TRBD2 matches 8 bases in the middle. From the cysteine through the phenylalanine, the CDR3 covers 16 amino acids. Only CDR3 DNA is held: 48 bases, read in frame from base 1. Trimming accounts for 4 bases at V and 0 bases at J, while the number of junction bases matched to no gene is 9. The germline V gene (reference sequence) sets CDR1 to SGHNT and CDR2 to YYREEE.